These T cell receptor beta chains were read from a single sample in a study of cytomegalovirus exposure and HLA in healthy donors. The table came from immunoSEQ multiplex PCR; TCRdb's copy has only in-frame clones and leaves some out. The repertoire holds 100,000 to 150,000 clones, with 80% to 85% as singletons. The sample taken for sequencing was PBMCs. Source of these receptors: a woman in her twenties or thirties in good health and CMV-seronegative. Each CDR3 is given without its conserved first and last residue. The order of the fields is J gene, D gene, clone size, V gene, CDR3 protein. The D gene is left open where the match is weak. The listing skips clone size in some rows; elsewhere it reads once, few, many or a size class.

TRBJ1-5	NA	NA	TRBV6-1	ATRGEQHNQPQH
TRBJ2-7	TRBD2	NA	TRBV7-9	ASSSLGLGPYEQY
TRBJ2-7	TRBD2	NA	TRBV13	ASSLETSGAYEQY
TRBJ1-1	NA	NA	TRBV6-7	ASSDSRGGNTEAF
TRBJ2-3	TRBD2	NA	TRBV7-9	ASSQTSGSLRDIDTQY
TRBJ2-7	NA	NA	TRBV28	ATTGVEIYEQY
TRBJ1-4	TRBD1	few	TRBV2	ASFRDRSLQREKLF
TRBJ2-5	NA	NA	TRBV7-2	ASSLGGQQETQY
TRBJ2-1	TRBD2	NA	TRBV11-1	ASSLVQTSGGDEQF
TRBJ2-5	TRBD1	NA	TRBV18	ASSGWTGQETQY
TRBJ2-5	TRBD2	NA	TRBV2	ASSANSGSRETQY